This T cell receptor beta chain was recorded in a study of beta chain features in type 1 diabetes. What was sequenced were expressed TCRB transcripts, since all of the isolated RNA had been reverse transcribed. Produced via immunoSEQ multiplex PCR; TCRdb's table is partial and in-frame only. The sample shows about 340,000 clones, approximately 9.9% of them seen only once. This clone has only a few counts. Its antigen remains unknown. V lost 4 bases to trimming and J lost 5 bases, with 21 bases between them. The CDR3 length is 16 residues. Germline-derived CDR1 and CDR2 are SQVTM and ANQGSEA. The study's findings and limits: The study found fewer insertions and more deletions at VDJ junctions in type 1 diabetes patients. Type 1 diabetes patients had TCRB CDR3s that were shorter (moderately but significantly so) in all four CD4+ subsets.

The chain is built from TRBV29-1 and TRBJ2-1; D call uncertain. This clonotype was obtained from a man aged 25-45 years with type 1 diabetes. Material for sequencing was central memory CD4+ T cells from blood. Here the CDR3 reads CSVAPPGRWGNNEQFF. The CDR3 coding sequence is TGCAGCGTTGCCCCTCCCGGCCGTTGGGGTAACAATGAGCAGTTCTTC.